Below are 14 T cell receptor beta chains sequenced from a single sample in a study of molecular identifiers for immune sequencing clone quantification (dated 2018 in TCRdb). Library preparation used PCR. The sequencer was an Illumina HiSeq 4000. TCRdb redid the processing of the public reads, applying fastp at Q25 and MiXCR, and retained in-frame beta chains. Here each entry gathers all rows of one CDR3 protein and keeps the most common genes and DNA. In this sample the table shows about 510,000 distinct CDR3 sequences, about 22% of which occur a single time. The ten largest clones capture 0.7% to 0.95% of the sample. What was sequenced was naive CD8+ T cells from blood, with Jurkat cell RNA spiked in. This specimen's cell subset or site label, per the study, means: FACS-sorted CD8+CD4-CCR7+CD45RA+ naive T cells. The source of these receptors is a human donor in good health. Some libraries in this study had Jurkat cell RNA spiked in.

About this clonotype itself: A much larger clone differs from this one at a single base, so this may be a read error. The chain couples TRBV28 to TRBJ2-6; TRBD1 or TRBD2 may be the D gene (5 bases each). CDR1 and CDR2 from the germline V gene are MDHEN and SYDVKM. This CDR3 has 15 amino acids. The CDR3 sequence: CASSLRGNGANVPTF. The CDR3 nucleotides read TGTGCCAGCAGTTTACGGGGAAATGGGGCCAACGTCCCGACTTTC.

The sample holds a few counts of this clonotype. V is TRBV15 and J is TRBJ2-1; the match to TRBD1 covers 9 bases. The CDR3 is made up of 16 amino acids. Trimming took 1 base from V and 4 from J; bases not matched to a gene: 5. Germline values: CDR1 LNHNV, CDR2 YYDKDF (reference sequence). The CDR3 is CATSRGTGEGYNEQFF. The CDR3 coding sequence is TGTGCCACCAGCAGAGGGACAGGGGAAGGGTACAATGAGCAGTTCTTC.

This clonotype has ten or more counts. The chain recombines TRBV6-1 with TRBJ2-3, with 9 bases matching TRBD2. CDR1 is MNHNS, CDR2 SASEGT, per germline. V was clipped by 4 bases and J by 5 bases; unmatched bases: 7. The CDR3 has 15 residues. CDR3 sequence: CASSVMRGGIDTQYF. The CDR3 bases are TGTGCCAGCAGTGTGATGCGGGGGGGCATAGATACGCAGTATTTT.

There are a few counts of this clonotype. This chain joins TRBV30 and TRBJ1-5; 7 positions agree with TRBD1. V shed 2 bases and J 7 bases; nucleotides not matched to a gene: 5. The CDR3 sequence is 13 residues long. Germline lookup yields CDR1 GTSNPN and CDR2 SVGIG (reference sequence). DNA of the CDR3: TGTGCCTGGAGTACAGGGGCCGGGCAGCCCCAGCATTTT. This encodes CAWSTGAGQPQHF.

This chain joins TRBV24-1 and TRBJ1-1; 7 bases fit TRBD1. Losses at the gene ends were 4 bases for V and 0 bases for J; bases not matched to a gene: 7. Germline V gene sequence: CDR1 KGHDR, CDR2 SFDVKD. CDR3 length: 16 residues. As DNA, the CDR3 is TGTGCCACCAGTGAAAGACAGGGAGGGATGAACACTGAAGCTTTCTTT. Amino acid sequence: CATSERQGGMNTEAFF.

This clonotype was counted many times. The gene calls are TRBV9 and TRBJ1-1; D unresolved. The V gene lost 4 bases and the J gene lost 1 base, with 14 bases spanning the gap. Germline CDR1 reads SGDLS; CDR2 reads YYNGEE. This CDR3 has 15 residues. This CDR3 is CASSPGGVRNTEAFF. The CDR3 DNA reads as TGTGCCAGCAGCCCAGGTGGAGTTCGGAACACTGAAGCTTTCTTT. The full variable domain, with the rest looked up from reference TRBV9 and TRBJ1-1, is DSGVTQTPKHLITATGQRVTLRCSPRSGDLSVYWYQQSLDQGLQFLIQYYNGEERAKGNILERFSAQQFPDLHSELNLSSLELGDSALYFCASSPGGVRNTEAFFGQGTRLTVV.

This clonotype was counted only a few times. V gene TRBV3-1 combines with J gene TRBJ2-1; D gene uncertain. The germline V and J ends were trimmed by 3 bases and 10 bases, with 10 bases remaining between them. Germline V CDR1 and CDR2: LGHDT, YNNKEL (reference sequence). This CDR3 contains 12 residues. The CDR3 reads CASSHGLLEQFF. The CDR3 DNA reads TGTGCCAGCAGCCATGGGTTGCTAGAGCAGTTCTTC.

This clonotype has ten or more counts. CDR3 DNA: TGTGCCAGCAGCCAAGATGGCAGGTCGGCTAGCACAGATACGCAGTATTTT. Its translation: CASSQDGRSASTDTQYF. The chain carries TRBV14 and TRBJ2-3; no firm D call. Looked up from germline, CDR1 is SGHDN and CDR2 is FVKESK. Trimming removed 0 bases from V and 0 bases from J, with 13 bases in between. The CDR3 totals 17 residues. Looking up the rest from reference TRBV14 and TRBJ2-3 gives the full variable domain: EAGVTQFPSHSVIEKGQTVTLRCDPISGHDNLYWYRRVMGKEIKFLLHFVKESKQDESGMPNNRFLAERTGGTYSTLKVQPAELEDSGVYFCASSQDGRSASTDTQYFGPGTRLTVL.

This rearrangement joins TRBV7-2 to TRBJ2-1; 7 positions agree with TRBD1. The CDR3 runs to 15 residues. J gave up 1 base and V 5 bases, and 5 bases lay outside the gene matches. Per germline, CDR1 SGHTA and CDR2 FQGNSA. The CDR3: CASSLDRVSYNEQFF. The CDR3 DNA follows: TGTGCCAGCAGCCTCGACAGGGTATCCTACAATGAGCAGTTCTTC.

The sample holds many counts of this clonotype. The chain has TRBV6-5 and TRBJ2-3, with D possibly TRBD1 on 6 matching bases. The CDR3 consists of 16 residues. Germline V gives CDR1 MNHEY, CDR2 SVGAGI. V was shortened by 2 bases and J by 5 bases, with 17 bases between the two germline ends. DNA of the CDR3: TGTGCCAGCAGTTACCGCGGACAGACAACGGTAGATACGCAGTATTTT. Its translation: CASSYRGQTTVDTQYF.

On this clonotype: Likely a read error: the CDR3 ends without its conserved phenylalanine or tryptophan. This chain joins TRBV12-3 or TRBV12-4 and TRBJ2-5; D is possibly TRBD1 (5 bases). Trimming took 7 bases from V and 0 from J, leaving 9 bases between them. This CDR3 has 13 amino acids. The CDR3 loop is CASTPRDQETQYL. The CDR3 DNA reads TGTGCCAGCACCCCCAGGGACCAAGAGACCCAGTACCTC.

Ten or more counts support this clonotype. This sequence joins TRBV7-2 and TRBJ2-7; a weak D match, TRBD2 (6 bases). There are 15 residues in the CDR3. CDR1 and CDR2 from the germline V gene are SGHTA and FQGNSA. The V gene lost 5 bases and the J gene lost 2 bases, with 16 bases spanning the gap. In nucleotides, the CDR3 is TGTGCCAGCAGCCCGATACCGGGGACTGCCTACGAGCAGTACTTC. Translating gives CASSPIPGTAYEQYF.

This clonotype occurred many times. The chain combines TRBV3-1 with TRBJ2-2, with a tentative D call TRBD2 (5 bases). Looked up from germline, CDR1 is LGHDT and CDR2 is YNNKEL (reference sequence). The CDR3 loop spans 15 amino acids. V lost 6 bases and J lost 0, with 11 bases in between. As DNA, the CDR3 is TGTGCCAGCAGGGGATACGGGGCGAACACCGGGGAGCTGTTTTTT. It yields the protein CASRGYGANTGELFF.

The J gene is TRBJ1-6, the V gene TRBV7-9; the D gene is possibly TRBD1 (5 bases). The V and J ends lost 1 base and 6 bases respectively, with 16 bases between them. The CDR3 consists of 17 residues. Germline values: CDR1 SEHNR, CDR2 FQNEAQ (reference sequence). This CDR3 is CASSLGAGQEPNSPLHF. For the CDR3, the DNA is TGTGCCAGCAGCTTAGGGGCGGGGCAGGAACCTAATTCACCCCTCCACTTT.